The sequence of this T cell receptor (beta chain) was determined in a study of T cells in Graves' hyperthyroidism and ophthalmopathy. This clonotype was detected many times. The CDR3 regions of TCR beta were amplified from RNA transcripts. The study used the HTBI primer set for a first-round RT-PCR of the TCR CDR3. Each CDR3 protein gets one entry after TCRdb re-called the multiplex PCR reads with MiXCR. In the table there are more than 650,000 distinct CDR3 sequences, about 14% of which are singletons. Patients having uncontrolled infection, another autoimmune disease, pregnancy or lactation were not included. This clonotype was sampled from a woman aged 18-29 years with Graves' hyperthyroidism. Sequencing used blood.

The CDR3, as DNA: TGTGCCAGCACCGAACCTCCGGATACGCAGTATTTT. This translates into CASTEPPDTQYF. The chain is built from TRBV28 and TRBJ2-3, with D hard to call. Germline lookup yields CDR1 MDHEN and CDR2 SYDVKM. This CDR3 region has 12 residues. V shed 7 bases and J shed 6 bases, with 11 bases lying between them.